This TCR beta chain was documented in a study of T cell clonotyping in hematopoietic cell transplantation (dated by TCRdb to the early 2020s). A note on the overall study: In the study, roughly 140 blood samples were gathered from roughly 33 consecutive transplant recipients and their related donors. Patients were recruited between late 2015 and January 2017 and followed until late 2020 or death. General conclusions and limits of the study: After transplant, TCR diversity in recipients dropped, and pathologically expanded clonotypes increased progressively from day 30 to day 180. Donor and pretransplant recipient Inverse Simpson Index values predicted broader posttransplant TCR repertoire diversity. Sample size was limited, and cells were not sorted, so CD4 and CD8 repertoire contributions could not be separated. Just a small fraction of recipient repertoires overlapped with donor repertoires, and more than 95% appeared de novo at the given depth.

The time point label on this specimen signifies: 180 days after allo-HCT. Blood from recipients was drawn roughly 28 days before transplant, then again at days 30, 100 and 180 after transplant. Nuclei Lysis Solution was used to extract genomic DNA from fresh or cryopreserved unfractionated peripheral blood mononuclear cells. The CDR3 sequence holds 14 residues, the cysteine and phenylalanine included. Left in the record is the CDR3 DNA by itself, 42 bases read in frame from the first base. The CDR1 and CDR2 encoded by the germline V gene (reference sequence) are GTSNPN and SVGIG. Remarks on this clone: The antigen this receptor binds is unknown. No quality values exist for individual bases; no much larger clone is one base distant.

TCR beta CDR3 regions were amplified from genomic DNA with the immunoSEQ assay, a bias-controlled multiplex PCR using V- and J-specific primers. A second PCR step added a proprietary barcode and Illumina adapter sequences to the CDR3 amplicons. An Illumina MiSeq instrument was used to sequence the CDR3 libraries. The source study handled its data this way. Export and quality control were handled in immunoSEQ Analyzer 3.0, while downstream analyses relied on R Bioconductor and Immunarch. Only productive rearrangements within the normalized downsampled data set were used in the calculation of repertoire metrics. Clonotypes larger than 5 templates in the normalized cohort were defined as pathologically expanded. Repertoire diversity was measured with the Inverse Simpson Index. To capture all clonotypes, the CMV-specificity analyses were run on the non-normalized data set. Imported from immuneACCESS, the table was reduced by TCRdb to in-frame sequences with V and J called. These copies leave out some clones; in studies compared against another copy, an unresolved V gene accounts for under half, and the cause of the remainder is not known. V and J calls and clone size are as listed in that table; D and trimming were resolved from the DNA. Present in this sample are over 9,500 clones, around 74% of which were seen just once. The leading ten clones occupy roughly 15% of the sample.

The TCR was taken from a male patient between 60 and 69 years old who had an allogeneic stem cell transplant from an unrelated donor, so the T cells may come from the graft donor. Some clones in this sample may be carry-over from other donors' samples. This sample comprised peripheral blood mononuclear cells, obtained 180 days after allogeneic stem cell transplant. The chain is encoded by TRBV30 joined to TRBJ1-5; 10 bases in the middle match TRBD1. The DNA sequence is as follows: TGTGCAAGCCACAGGGACAGGGGAAATCAGCCCCAGCATTTT. Its protein reads: CASHRDRGNQPQHF.